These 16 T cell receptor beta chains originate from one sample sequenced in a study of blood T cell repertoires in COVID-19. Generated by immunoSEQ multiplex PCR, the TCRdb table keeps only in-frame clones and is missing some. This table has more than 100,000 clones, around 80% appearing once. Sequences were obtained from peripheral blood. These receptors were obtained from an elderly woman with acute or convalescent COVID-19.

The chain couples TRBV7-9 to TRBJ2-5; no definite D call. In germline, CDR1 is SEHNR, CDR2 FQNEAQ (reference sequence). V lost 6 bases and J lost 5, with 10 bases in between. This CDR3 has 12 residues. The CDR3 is CASSPARETQYF. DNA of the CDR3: TGTGCCAGCAGTCCTGCCAGGGAGACCCAGTACTTC.

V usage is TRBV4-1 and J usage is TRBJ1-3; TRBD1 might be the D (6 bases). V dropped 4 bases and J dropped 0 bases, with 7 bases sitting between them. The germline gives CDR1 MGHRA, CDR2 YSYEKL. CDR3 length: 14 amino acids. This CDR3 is CASSPGVSGNTIYF. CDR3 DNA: TGCGCCAGCAGCCCAGGGGTCTCTGGAAACACCATATATTTT.

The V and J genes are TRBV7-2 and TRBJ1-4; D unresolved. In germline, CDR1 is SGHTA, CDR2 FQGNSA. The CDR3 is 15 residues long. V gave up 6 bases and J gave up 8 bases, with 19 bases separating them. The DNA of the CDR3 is TGTGCCAGCAGTTTGCTAGGATCCCACGGCGAAAAACTGTTTTTT. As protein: CASSLLGSHGEKLFF.

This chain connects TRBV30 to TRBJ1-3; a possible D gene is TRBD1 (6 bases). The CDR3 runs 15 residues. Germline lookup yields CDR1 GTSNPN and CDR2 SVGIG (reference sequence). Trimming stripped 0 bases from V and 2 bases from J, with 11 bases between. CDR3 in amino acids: CAWSVLWGPGNTIYF. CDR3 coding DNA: TGTGCCTGGAGTGTACTGTGGGGGCCTGGAAACACCATATATTTT. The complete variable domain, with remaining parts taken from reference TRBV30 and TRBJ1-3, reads SQTIHQWPATLVQPVGSPLSLECTVEGTSNPNLYWYRQAAGRGLQLLFYSVGIGQISSEVPQNLSASRPQDRQFILSSKKLLLSDSGFYLCAWSVLWGPGNTIYFGEGSWLTVV.

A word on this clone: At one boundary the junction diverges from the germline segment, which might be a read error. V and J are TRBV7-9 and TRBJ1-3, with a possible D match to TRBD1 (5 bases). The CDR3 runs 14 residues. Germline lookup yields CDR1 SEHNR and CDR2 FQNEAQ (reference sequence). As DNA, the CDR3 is TGTGCCAGCAGATTAGGGGCCATTGGAAACACCATATATTTT. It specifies CASRLGAIGNTIYF.

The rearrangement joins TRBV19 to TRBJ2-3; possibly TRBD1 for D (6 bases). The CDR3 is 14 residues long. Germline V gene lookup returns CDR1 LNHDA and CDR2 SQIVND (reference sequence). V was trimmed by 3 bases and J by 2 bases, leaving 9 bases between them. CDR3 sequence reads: CASSITGYTDTQYF. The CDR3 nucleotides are TGTGCCAGTAGTATTACAGGGTACACAGATACGCAGTATTTT.

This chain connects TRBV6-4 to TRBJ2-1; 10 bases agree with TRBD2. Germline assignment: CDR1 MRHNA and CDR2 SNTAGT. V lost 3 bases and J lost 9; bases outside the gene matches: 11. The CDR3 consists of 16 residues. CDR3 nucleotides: TGTGCCAGCAGTGAATGGTCTAGCGGGAGAAGCCTTGAGCAGTTCTTC. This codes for CASSEWSSGRSLEQFF.

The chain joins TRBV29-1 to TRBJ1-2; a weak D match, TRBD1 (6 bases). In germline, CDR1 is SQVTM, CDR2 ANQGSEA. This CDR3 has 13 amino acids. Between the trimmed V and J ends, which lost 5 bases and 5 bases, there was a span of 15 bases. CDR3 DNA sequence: TGCAGCGTTTATGACAGGTCCCTGTATGGCTACACCTTC. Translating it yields CSVYDRSLYGYTF.

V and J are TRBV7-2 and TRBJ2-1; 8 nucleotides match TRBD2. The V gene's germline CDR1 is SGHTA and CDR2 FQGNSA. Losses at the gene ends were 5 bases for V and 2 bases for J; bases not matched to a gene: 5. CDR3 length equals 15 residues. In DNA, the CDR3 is TGTGCCAGCAGCACATACGGGGGGGCCTACAATGAGCAGTTCTTC. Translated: CASSTYGGAYNEQFF. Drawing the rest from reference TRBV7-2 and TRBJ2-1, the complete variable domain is GAGVSQSPSNKVTEKGKDVELRCDPISGHTALYWYRQSLGQGLEFLIYFQGNSAPDKSGLPSDRFSAERTGGSVSTLTIQRTQQEDSAVYLCASSTYGGAYNEQFFGPGTRLTVL.

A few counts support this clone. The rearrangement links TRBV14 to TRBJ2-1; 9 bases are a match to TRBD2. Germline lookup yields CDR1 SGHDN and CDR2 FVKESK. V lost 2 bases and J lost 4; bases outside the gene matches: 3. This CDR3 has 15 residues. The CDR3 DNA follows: TGTGCCAGCAGCCAACTAGCGGGACTTTACAATGAGCAGTTCTTC. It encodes CASSQLAGLYNEQFF. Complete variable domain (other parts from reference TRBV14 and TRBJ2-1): EAGVTQFPSHSVIEKGQTVTLRCDPISGHDNLYWYRRVMGKEIKFLLHFVKESKQDESGMPNNRFLAERTGGTYSTLKVQPAELEDSGVYFCASSQLAGLYNEQFFGPGTRLTVL.

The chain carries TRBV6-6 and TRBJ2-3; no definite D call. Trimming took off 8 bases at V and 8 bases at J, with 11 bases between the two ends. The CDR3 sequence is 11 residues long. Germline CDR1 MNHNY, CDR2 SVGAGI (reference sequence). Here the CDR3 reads CASQSSGTQYF. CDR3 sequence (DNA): TGTGCCAGCCAAAGCTCTGGTACGCAGTATTTT.

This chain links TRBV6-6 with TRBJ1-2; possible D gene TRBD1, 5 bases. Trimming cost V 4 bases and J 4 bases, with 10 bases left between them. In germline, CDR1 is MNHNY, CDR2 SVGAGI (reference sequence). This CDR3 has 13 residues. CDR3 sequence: CASSLRQFYGYTF. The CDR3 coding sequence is TGTGCCAGCAGTTTGCGACAGTTCTATGGCTACACCTTC.

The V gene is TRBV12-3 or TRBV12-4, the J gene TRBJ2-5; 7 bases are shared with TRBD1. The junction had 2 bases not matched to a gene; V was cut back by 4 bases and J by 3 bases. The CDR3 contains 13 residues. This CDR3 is CASSSTGEETQYF. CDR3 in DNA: TGTGCCAGCAGTTCCACAGGGGAAGAGACCCAGTACTTC.

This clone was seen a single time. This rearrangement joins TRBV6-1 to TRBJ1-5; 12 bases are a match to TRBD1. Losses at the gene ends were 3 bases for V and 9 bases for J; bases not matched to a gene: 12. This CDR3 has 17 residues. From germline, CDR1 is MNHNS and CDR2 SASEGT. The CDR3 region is CASSDPAGTGGIGPQHF. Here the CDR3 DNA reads TGTGCCAGCAGTGATCCCGCCGGGACAGGGGGCATAGGGCCCCAGCATTTT.

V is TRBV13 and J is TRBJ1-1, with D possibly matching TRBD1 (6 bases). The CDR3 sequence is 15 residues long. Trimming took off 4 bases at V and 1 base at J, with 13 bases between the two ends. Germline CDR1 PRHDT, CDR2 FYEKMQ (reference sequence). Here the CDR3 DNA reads TGTGCCAGCAGCTCCACCATACAGGGGAACACTGAAGCTTTCTTT. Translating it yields CASSSTIQGNTEAFF.

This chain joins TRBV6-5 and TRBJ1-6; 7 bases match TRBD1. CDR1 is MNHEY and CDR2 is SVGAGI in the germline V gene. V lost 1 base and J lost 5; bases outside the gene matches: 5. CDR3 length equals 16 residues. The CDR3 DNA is TGTGCCAGCAGTTACTACGGCAGGGGGAATAATTCACCCCTCCACTTT. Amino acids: CASSYYGRGNNSPLHF.